This TCR beta chain was obtained from a study of radiation and T cells in renal cell carcinoma. The time point was: baseline pretreatment blood. Treatment defined: 15 Gy SBRT to primary tumor, nephrectomy 4 weeks later. Produced via immunoSEQ multiplex PCR; TCRdb's table is partial and in-frame only. The table has some 150,000 clones, more than 70% seen once. The CDR3 totals 12 residues. Germline CDR1 and CDR2: LGHNA and YNFKEQ. The V and J ends lost 1 base and 11 bases respectively, with 11 bases between them. The receptor comes from a woman aged 45 to 65 with renal cell carcinoma. V gene TRBV4-2 combines with J gene TRBJ1-1; D unresolved. The sample in question was blood, obtained from a patient whose treatment included radiotherapy and nephrectomy. For the CDR3, the DNA is TGTGCCAGCAGCCAAGGTTCCGGGTTGGCTTTCTTT. Translation: CASSQGSGLAFF.